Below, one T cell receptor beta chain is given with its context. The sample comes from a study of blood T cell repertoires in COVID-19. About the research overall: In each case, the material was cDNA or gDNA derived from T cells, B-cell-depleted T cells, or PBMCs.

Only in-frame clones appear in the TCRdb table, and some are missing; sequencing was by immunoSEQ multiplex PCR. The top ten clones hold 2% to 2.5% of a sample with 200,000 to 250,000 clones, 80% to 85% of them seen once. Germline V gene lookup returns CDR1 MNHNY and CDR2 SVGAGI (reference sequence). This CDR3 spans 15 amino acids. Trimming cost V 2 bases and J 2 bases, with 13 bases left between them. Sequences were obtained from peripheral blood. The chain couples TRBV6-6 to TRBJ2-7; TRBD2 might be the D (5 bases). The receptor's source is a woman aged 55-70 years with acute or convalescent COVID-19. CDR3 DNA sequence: TGTGCCAGCAGTTACCCAGAGGGTCAAGCCTACGAGCAGTACTTC. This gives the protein CASSYPEGQAYEQYF.